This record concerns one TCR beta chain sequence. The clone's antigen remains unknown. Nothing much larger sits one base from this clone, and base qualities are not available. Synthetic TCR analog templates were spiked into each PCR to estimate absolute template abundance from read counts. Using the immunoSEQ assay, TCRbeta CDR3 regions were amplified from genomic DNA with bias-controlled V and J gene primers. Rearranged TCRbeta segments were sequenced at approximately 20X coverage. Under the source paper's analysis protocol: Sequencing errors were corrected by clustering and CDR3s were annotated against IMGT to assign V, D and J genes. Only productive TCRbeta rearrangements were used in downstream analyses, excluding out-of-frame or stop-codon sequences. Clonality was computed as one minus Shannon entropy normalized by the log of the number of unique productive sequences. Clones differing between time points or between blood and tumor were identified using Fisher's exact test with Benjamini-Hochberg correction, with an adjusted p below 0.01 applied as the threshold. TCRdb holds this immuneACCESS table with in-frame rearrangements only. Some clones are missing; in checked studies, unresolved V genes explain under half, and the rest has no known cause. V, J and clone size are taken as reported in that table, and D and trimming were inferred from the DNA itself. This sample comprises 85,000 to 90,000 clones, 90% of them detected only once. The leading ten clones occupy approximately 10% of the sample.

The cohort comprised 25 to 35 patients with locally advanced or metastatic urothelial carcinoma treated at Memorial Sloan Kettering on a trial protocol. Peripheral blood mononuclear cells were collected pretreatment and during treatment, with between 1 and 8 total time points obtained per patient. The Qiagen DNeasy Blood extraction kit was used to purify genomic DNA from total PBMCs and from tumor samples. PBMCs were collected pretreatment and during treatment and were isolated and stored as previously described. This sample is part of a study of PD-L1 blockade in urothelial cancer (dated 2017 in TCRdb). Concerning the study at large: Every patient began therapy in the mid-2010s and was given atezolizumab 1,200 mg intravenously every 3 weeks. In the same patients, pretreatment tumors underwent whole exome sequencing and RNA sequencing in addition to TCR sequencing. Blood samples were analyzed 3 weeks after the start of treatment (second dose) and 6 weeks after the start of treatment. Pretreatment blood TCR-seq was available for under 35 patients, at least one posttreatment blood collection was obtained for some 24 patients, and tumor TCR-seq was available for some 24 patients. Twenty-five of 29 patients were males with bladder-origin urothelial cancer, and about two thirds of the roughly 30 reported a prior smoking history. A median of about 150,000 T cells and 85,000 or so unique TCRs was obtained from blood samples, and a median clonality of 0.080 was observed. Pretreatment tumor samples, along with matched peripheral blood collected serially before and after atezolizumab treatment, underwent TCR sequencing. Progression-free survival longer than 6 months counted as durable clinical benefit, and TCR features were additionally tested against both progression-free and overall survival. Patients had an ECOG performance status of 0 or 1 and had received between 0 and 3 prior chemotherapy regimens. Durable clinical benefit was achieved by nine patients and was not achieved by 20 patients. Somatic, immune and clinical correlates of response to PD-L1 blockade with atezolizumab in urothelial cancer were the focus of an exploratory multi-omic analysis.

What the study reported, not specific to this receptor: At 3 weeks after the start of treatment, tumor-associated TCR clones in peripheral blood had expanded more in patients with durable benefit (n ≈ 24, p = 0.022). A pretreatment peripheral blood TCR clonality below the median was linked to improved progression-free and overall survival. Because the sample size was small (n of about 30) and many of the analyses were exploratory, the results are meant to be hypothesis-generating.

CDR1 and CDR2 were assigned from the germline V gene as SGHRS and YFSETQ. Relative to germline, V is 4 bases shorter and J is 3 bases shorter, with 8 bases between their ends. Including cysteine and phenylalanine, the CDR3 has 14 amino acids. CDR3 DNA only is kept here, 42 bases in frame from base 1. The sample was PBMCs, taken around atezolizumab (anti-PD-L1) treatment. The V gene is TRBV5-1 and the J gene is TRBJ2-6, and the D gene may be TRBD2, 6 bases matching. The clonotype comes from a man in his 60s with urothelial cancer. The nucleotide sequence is TGCGCCAGCAGCGTCGGGAGTGGGGCCAACGTCCTGACTTTC. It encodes CASSVGSGANVLTF.